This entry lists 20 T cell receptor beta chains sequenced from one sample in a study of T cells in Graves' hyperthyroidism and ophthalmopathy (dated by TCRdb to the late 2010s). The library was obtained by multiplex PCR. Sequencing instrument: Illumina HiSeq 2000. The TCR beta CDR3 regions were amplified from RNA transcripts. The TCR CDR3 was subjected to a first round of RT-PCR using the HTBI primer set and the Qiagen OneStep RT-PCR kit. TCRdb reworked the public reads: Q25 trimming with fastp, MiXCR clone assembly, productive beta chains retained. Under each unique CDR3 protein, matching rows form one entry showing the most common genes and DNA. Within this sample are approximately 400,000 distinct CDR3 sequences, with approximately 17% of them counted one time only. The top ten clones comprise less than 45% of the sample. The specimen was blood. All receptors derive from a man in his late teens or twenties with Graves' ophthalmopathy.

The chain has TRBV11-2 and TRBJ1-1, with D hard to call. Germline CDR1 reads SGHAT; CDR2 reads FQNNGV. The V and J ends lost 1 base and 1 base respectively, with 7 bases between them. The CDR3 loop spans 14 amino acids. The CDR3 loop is CASSLVPRNTEAFF. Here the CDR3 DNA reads TGTGCCAGCAGCTTAGTGCCCAGGAACACTGAAGCTTTCTTT.

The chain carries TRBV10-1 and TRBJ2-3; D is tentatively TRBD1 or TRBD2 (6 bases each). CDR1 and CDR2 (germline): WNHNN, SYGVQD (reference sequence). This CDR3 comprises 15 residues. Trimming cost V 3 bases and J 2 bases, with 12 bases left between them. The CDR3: CASSDGGTFTDTQYF. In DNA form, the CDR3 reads TGCGCCAGCAGTGACGGAGGGACATTCACAGATACGCAGTATTTT.

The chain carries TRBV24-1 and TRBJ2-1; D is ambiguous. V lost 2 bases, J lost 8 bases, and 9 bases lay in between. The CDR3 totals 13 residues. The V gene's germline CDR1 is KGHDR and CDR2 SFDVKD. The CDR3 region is CATSDSNSYEQFF. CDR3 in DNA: TGTGCCACCAGTGATTCTAACAGCTATGAGCAGTTCTTC.

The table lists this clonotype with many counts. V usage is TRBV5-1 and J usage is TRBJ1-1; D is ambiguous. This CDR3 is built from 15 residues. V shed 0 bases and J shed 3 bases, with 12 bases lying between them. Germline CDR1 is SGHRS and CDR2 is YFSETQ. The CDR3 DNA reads TGCGCCAGCAGCTTGGAAAGGGTGGAAGACACTGAAGCTTTCTTT. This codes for CASSLERVEDTEAFF.

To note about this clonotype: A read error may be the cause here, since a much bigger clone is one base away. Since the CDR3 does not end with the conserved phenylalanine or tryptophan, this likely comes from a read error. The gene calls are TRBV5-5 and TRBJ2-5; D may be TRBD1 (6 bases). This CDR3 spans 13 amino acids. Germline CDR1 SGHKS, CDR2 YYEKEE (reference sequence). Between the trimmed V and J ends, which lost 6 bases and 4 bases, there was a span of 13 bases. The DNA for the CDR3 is TGTGCCAGCACGGGACAAGGGGGAGAGACCCAGTACTCC. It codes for CASTGQGGETQYS.

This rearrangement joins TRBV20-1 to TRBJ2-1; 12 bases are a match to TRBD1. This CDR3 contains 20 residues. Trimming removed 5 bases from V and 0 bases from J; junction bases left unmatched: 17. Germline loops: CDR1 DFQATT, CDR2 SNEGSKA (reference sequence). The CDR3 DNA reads TGCAGTGCTCCTACTGCTGCGGGACAGGGGGCCGGGAGCTCCTACAATGAGCAGTTCTTC. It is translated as CSAPTAAGQGAGSSYNEQFF.

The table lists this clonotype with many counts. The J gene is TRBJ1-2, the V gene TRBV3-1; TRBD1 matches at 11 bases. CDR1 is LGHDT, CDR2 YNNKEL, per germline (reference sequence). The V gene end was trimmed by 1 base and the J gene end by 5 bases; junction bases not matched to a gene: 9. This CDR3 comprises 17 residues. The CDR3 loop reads CASSQVVAGTGGYGYTF. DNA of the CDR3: TGTGCCAGCAGCCAAGTAGTGGCCGGGACAGGGGGTTATGGCTACACCTTC.

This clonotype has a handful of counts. CDR3 nucleotide sequence: TGTGCCAGCAGCTTAGGGGACTTACACGGAGAGACCCAGTACTTC. Protein sequence: CASSLGDLHGETQYF. This chain uses TRBV7-8 with TRBJ2-5, with D possibly being TRBD2 (6 bases). Per the germline V gene, CDR1 is SGHVS and CDR2 is FQNEAQ. V lost 1 base and J lost 4, with 13 bases in between. The CDR3 extends over 15 amino acids. The entire variable domain, with the rest obtained from reference TRBV7-8 and TRBJ2-5, is as follows: GAGVSQSPRYKVAKRGQDVALRCDPISGHVSLFWYQQALGQGPEFLTYFQNEAQLDKSGLPSDRFFAERPEGSVSTLKIQRTQQEDSAVYLCASSLGDLHGETQYFGPGTRLLVL.

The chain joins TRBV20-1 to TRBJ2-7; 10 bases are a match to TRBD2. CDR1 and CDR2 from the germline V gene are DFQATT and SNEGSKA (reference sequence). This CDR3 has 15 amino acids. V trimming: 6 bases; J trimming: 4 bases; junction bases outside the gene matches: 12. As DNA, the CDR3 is TGCAGTGCCCCGGGACTAGCGAGGGGGGGGTACGAGCAGTACTTC. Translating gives CSAPGLARGGYEQYF.

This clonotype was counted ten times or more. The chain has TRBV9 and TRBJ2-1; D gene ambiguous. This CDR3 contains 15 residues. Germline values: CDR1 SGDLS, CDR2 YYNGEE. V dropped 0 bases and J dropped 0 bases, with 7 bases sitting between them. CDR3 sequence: CASSVATSSYNEQFF. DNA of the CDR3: TGTGCCAGCAGCGTAGCTACGAGCTCCTACAATGAGCAGTTCTTC.

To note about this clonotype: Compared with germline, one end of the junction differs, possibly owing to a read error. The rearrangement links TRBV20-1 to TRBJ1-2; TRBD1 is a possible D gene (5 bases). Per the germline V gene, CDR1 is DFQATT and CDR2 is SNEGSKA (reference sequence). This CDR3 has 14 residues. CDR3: CSARDLAGSYGHTF. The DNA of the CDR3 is TGCAGTGCTAGAGATCTTGCAGGGAGCTATGGCCACACCTTC.

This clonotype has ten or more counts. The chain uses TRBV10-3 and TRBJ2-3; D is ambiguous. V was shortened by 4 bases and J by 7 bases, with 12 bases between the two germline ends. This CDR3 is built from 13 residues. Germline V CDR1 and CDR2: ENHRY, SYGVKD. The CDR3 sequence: CAISGIDSYTQYF. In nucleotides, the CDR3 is TGTGCCATCAGTGGAATAGATTCTTATACGCAGTATTTT.

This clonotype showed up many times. The CDR3 spells CASRRQGDETQYF. CDR3 DNA sequence: TGTGCCAGCAGGCGACAGGGGGATGAGACCCAGTACTTC. The chain carries TRBV2 and TRBJ2-5; TRBD1 matches 9 bases. Losses at the gene ends were 6 bases for V and 5 bases for J; bases not matched to a gene: 4. The CDR3 runs to 13 residues. Germline CDR1 reads SNHLY; CDR2 reads FYNNEI.

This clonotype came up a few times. CDR3 nucleotide sequence: TGTGCCAGCAGTTACGTGGAGACCACAGATACGCAGTATTTT. This codes for CASSYVETTDTQYF. The chain couples TRBV6-5 to TRBJ2-3; D call uncertain. V shed 2 bases and J shed 2 bases, with 8 bases lying between them. CDR3 length: 14 residues. The germline gives CDR1 MNHEY, CDR2 SVGAGI.

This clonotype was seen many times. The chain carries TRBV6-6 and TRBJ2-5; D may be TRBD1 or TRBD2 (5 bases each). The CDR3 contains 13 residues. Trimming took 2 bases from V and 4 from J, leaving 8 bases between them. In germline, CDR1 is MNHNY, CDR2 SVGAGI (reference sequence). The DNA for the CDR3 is TGTGCCAGCAGTTACGAGAGGGGAGAGACCCAGTACTTC. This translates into CASSYERGETQYF.

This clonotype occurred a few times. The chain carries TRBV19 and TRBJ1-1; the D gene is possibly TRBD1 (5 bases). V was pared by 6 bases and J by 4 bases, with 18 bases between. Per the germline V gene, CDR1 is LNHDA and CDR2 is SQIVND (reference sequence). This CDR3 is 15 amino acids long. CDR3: CASRGMGSGATEAFF. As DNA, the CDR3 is TGTGCCAGTAGAGGGATGGGGAGTGGGGCCACTGAAGCTTTCTTT. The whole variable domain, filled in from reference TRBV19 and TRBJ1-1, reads DGGITQSPKYLFRKEGQNVTLSCEQNLNHDAMYWYRQDPGQGLRLIYYSQIVNDFQKGDIAEGYSVSREKKESFPLTVTSAQKNPTAFYLCASRGMGSGATEAFFGQGTRLTVV.

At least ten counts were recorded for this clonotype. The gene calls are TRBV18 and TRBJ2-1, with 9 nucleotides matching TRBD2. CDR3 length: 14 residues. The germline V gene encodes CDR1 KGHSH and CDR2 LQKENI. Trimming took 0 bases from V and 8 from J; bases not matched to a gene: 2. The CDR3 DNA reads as TGTGCCAGCTCACCACCTAGCGGGGGTGATGAGCAGTTCTTC. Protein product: CASSPPSGGDEQFF. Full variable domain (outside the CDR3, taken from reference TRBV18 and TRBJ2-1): NAGVMQNPRHLVRRRGQEARLRCSPMKGHSHVYWYRQLPEEGLKFMVYLQKENIIDESGMPKERFSAEFPKEGPSILRIQQVVRGDSAAYFCASSPPSGGDEQFFGPGTRLTVL.

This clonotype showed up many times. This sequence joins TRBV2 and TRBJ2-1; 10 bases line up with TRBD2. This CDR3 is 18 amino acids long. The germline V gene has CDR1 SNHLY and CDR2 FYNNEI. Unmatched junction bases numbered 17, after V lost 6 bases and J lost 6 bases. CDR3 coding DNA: TGTGCCAGCAGGGCTCTACTGTGGACTAGCGGTAGATCCAATGAGCAGTTCTTC. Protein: CASRALLWTSGRSNEQFF. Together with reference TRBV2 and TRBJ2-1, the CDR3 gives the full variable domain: EPEVTQTPSHQVTQMGQEVILRCVPISNHLYFYWYRQILGQKVEFLVSFYNNEISEKSEIFDDQFSVERPDGSNFTLKIRSTKLEDSAMYFCASRALLWTSGRSNEQFFGPGTRLTVL.

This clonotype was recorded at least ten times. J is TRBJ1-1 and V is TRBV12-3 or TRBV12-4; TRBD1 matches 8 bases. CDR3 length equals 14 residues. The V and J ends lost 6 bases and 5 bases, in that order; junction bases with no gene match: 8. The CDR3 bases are TGTGCCAGCAGCCCCTCAGGGGGCAGGACTGAAGCTTTCTTT. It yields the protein CASSPSGGRTEAFF.

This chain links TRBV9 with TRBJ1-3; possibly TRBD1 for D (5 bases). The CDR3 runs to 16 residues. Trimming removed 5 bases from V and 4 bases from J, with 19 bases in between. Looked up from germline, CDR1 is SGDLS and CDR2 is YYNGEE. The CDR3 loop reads CASSSPRGVSGNTIYF. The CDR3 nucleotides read TGTGCCAGCAGTTCTCCCCGAGGGGTATCCGGAAACACCATATATTTT.